This T cell receptor beta chain was retrieved from a study of blood T cell repertoires in COVID-19. Overall study: From the United States, Italy and Spain came samples of acute and convalescent COVID-19.

One Seattle source followed patients from active infection through their disease course. This clone has just a few counts. Trimming cost V 2 bases and J 0 bases, with 17 bases left between them. CDR3 length equals 17 residues. Germline CDR1 SGHNT, CDR2 YYREEE (reference sequence). How the authors handled the data: Amplified reference gene primers provided the basis for estimating nucleated cell counts. TCRdb's table, derived via immunoSEQ multiplex PCR, lists solely in-frame clones and lacks some. V, J and clone size reflect that table, while D and trimming were determined from the DNA. This sample carries 180,000 or so clones, 80% to 85% of them seen once, and the ten largest clones take 12%.

The sequencing input was peripheral blood. The receptor comes from a woman of 80 years or more with COVID-19, enrolled during active disease. This chain links TRBV5-4 with TRBJ2-5; D perhaps matches TRBD1 (6 bases). CDR3 DNA sequence: TGTGCCAGCAGCTTTGTGCGAGCCAGGGGCTACCAAGAGACCCAGTACTTC. As protein: CASSFVRARGYQETQYF.